The clone carrying this TCR beta chain was counted many times. Time point here: persistent/refractory GD, antithyroid drugs over 5 years with positive TRAb. PBMC RNA was the source of the TCR library. The sample comes from a study of regulatory T cells in long-lasting Graves disease. Sequencing libraries for TCR beta were prepared with iRepertoire HTBI primers and Arm-PCR of CDR3 regions. TCRdb itself ran the multiplex PCR reads through MiXCR, one entry per CDR3 protein. The data hold approximately 360,000 distinct CDR3 sequences, with 20% to 25% observed a single time. The TCR was taken from a woman between 40 and 50 years old with Graves disease. The specimen comprised peripheral blood mononuclear cells (PBMCs), sampled when the disease was refractory, from a patient treated with antithyroid drugs.

The CDR3 reads CASSGDNYGYTF. The CDR3 DNA sequence: TGTGCCAGCAGCGGGGACAATTATGGCTACACCTTC. The rearrangement joins TRBV7-3 to TRBJ1-2; tentative D call: TRBD1 (6 bases). The CDR3 extends over 12 amino acids. Between the trimmed V and J ends, which lost 5 bases and 5 bases, there was a span of 9 bases. The V gene's germline CDR1 is SGHTA and CDR2 FQGTGA. The variable domain in full, completed from reference TRBV7-3 and TRBJ1-2, reads GAGVSQTPSNKVTEKGKYVELRCDPISGHTALYWYRQSLGQGPEFLIYFQGTGAADDSGLPNDRFFAVRPEGSVSTLKIQRTERGDSAVYLCASSGDNYGYTFGSGTRLTVV.